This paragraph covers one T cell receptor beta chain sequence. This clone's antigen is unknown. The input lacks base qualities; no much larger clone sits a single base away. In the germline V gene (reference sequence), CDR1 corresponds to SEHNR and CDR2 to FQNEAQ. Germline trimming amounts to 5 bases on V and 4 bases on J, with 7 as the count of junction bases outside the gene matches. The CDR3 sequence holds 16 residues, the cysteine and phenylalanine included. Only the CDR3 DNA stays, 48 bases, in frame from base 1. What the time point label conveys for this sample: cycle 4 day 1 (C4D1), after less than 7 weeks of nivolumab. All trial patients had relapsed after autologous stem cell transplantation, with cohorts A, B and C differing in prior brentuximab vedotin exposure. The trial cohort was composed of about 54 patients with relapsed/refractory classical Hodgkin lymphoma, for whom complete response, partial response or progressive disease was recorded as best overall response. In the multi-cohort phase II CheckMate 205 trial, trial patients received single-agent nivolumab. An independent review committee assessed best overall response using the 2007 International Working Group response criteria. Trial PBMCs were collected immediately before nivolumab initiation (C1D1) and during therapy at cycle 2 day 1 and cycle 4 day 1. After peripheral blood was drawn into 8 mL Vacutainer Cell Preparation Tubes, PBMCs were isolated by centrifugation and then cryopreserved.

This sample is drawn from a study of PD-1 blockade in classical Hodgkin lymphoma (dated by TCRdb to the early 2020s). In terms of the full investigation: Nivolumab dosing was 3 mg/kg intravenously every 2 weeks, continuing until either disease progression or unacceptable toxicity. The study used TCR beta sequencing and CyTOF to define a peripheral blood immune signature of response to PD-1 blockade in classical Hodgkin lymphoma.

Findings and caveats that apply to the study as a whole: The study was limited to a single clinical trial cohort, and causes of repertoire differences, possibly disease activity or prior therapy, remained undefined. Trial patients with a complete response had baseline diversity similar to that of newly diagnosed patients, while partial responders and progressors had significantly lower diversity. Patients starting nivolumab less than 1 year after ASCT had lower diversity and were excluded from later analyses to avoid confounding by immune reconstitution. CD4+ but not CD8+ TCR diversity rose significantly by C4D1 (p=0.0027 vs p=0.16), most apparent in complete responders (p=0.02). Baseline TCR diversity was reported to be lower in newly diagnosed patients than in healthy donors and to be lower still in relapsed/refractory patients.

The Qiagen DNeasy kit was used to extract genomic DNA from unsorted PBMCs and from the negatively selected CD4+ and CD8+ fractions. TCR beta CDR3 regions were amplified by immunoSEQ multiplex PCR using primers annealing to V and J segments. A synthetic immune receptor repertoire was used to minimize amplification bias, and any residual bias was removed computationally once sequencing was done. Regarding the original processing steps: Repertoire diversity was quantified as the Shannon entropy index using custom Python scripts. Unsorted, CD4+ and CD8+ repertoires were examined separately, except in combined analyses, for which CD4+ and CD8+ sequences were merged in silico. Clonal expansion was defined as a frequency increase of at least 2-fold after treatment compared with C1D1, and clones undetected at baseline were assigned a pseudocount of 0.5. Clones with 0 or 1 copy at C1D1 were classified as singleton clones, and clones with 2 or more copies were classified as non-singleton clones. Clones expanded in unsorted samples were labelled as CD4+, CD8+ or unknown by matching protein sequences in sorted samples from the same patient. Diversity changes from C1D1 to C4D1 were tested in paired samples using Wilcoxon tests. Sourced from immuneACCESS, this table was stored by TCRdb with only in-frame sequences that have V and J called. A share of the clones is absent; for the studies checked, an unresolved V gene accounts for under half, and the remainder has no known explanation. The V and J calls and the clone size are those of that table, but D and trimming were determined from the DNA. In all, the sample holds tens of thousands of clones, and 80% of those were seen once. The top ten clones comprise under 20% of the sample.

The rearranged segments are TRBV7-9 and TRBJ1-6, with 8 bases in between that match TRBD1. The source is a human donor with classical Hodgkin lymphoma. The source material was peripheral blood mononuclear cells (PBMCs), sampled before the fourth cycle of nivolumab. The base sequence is TGTGCCAGCAGCCAGGGTGGGACAGGTTATAATTCACCCCTCCACTTT. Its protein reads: CASSQGGTGYNSPLHF.